This TCR beta chain was retrieved from a study of blood T cells in healthy people across ages. Study observations and caveats: Donor CMV status was unknown, possibly confounding expanded clonotype changes. When set beside aged donors, long-lived donors presented more naive CD4+ cells and higher diversity. Estimates based on one million T cells were treated as lower bounds.

PCR was performed a second time for 7 to 11 cycles using a sample-barcoded 5' primer and a J-beta primer mix. TCRdb passed the 5' RACE reads through MiXCR, listing each CDR3 protein once. The table shows about 970,000 distinct CDR3 sequences, with roughly half occurring only once. This clonotype was detected a few times. Its target is unknown. The CDR3 totals 16 residues. CDR1 SGHRS and CDR2 YFSETQ come from the germline V gene. V lost 6 bases and J 0 bases, leaving 16 bases between the germline ends. The rearrangement uses TRBV5-1 and TRBJ2-1; D gene unclear. The sample taken for sequencing was blood. The clonotype comes from a woman in her fifties or sixties in good health. As DNA, the CDR3 is TGCGCCAGCACCCTGTCTGGGCCCAGCTCCTACAATGAGCAGTTCTTC. Translated, it gives CASTLSGPSSYNEQFF.